These T cell receptor beta chains were read from a single sample in a study of neurological immune-mediated disorders. A single record per CDR3 protein comes from TCRdb applying MiXCR to the 5' RACE reads. Here the sample spans some 30,000 distinct CDR3 sequences, approximately 21% being singletons. The sample was PBMCs. All receptors come from a woman aged 60 to 75 in good health. The CDR3 runs from the conserved cysteine through the conserved F or W. The D gene is left open where the match is weak. Clone size appears in some rows only: once, few, many, or a class for an expanded clone.

TRBV6-1	TRBJ2-1	medium-sized	.	CASSVSEWSEQFF	TGTGCCAGCAGTGTGTCAGAATGGAGTGAGCAGTTCTTC
TRBV6-2/TRBV6-3	TRBJ2-7	many	.	CASLTTEYGIYEQYF	TGTGCCAGCCTTACCACAGAGTACGGGATTTACGAGCAGTACTTC
TRBV28	TRBJ1-5	.	TRBD1	CANSKTGNQPQHF	TGTGCCAATTCGAAGACAGGGAATCAGCCCCAGCATTTT
TRBV5-1	TRBJ2-5	.	TRBD2	CDSKRGIAETQYF	TGCGACAGTAAGCGGGGGATAGCAGAGACCCAGTACTTC
TRBV6-1	TRBJ2-3	.	.	CASSDLPGTSYTDTQYF	TGTGCCAGCAGTGACTTGCCCGGGACCTCCTACACAGATACGCAGTATTTT
TRBV30	TRBJ1-2	few	TRBD1	CAWTTTGTNYGYTF	TGTGCCTGGACAACGACAGGGACCAACTATGGCTACACCTTC
TRBV7-9	TRBJ1-4	many	.	CASSLEVDEKLFF	TGTGCCAGCAGCTTAGAAGTAGACGAAAAACTGTTTTTT
TRBV4-3	TRBJ2-6	many	.	CASSQSGEHSGANVLTF	TGCGCCAGCAGCCAATCGGGGGAACACTCTGGGGCCAACGTCCTGACTTTC
TRBV12-3/TRBV12-4	TRBJ2-7	.	TRBD1	CASSLGDRVAYEQYF	TGTGCCAGCAGTTTAGGGGACAGAGTTGCCTACGAGCAGTACTTC
TRBV20-1	TRBJ2-2	once	.	CSARRLANTGELFF	TGCAGTGCTAGGCGACTGGCGAACACCGGGGAGCTGTTTTTT
TRBV20-1	TRBJ2-3	many	TRBD2	CSARARGGPDTQYF	TGCAGTGCTAGAGCCCGGGGGGGGCCAGATACGCAGTATTTT
TRBV20-1	TRBJ2-1	many	TRBD2	CSARVAGGPGEQFF	TGCAGTGCCAGGGTAGCGGGGGGGCCGGGTGAGCAGTTCTTC
TRBV6-1	TRBJ2-3	many	TRBD2	CASSGLAGADTQYF	TGTGCCAGCAGTGGCCTAGCGGGAGCGGATACGCAGTATTTT
TRBV9	TRBJ1-2	medium-sized	.	CASSPVGSNYGYTF	TGTGCCAGCAGCCCCGTGGGCTCTAACTATGGCTACACCTTC
TRBV5-6	TRBJ1-4	few	.	CASSEGHPNEKLFF	TGTGCCAGCAGCGAGGGACACCCTAATGAAAAACTGTTTTTT
TRBV20-1	TRBJ2-7	many	.	CSAREGGKSYEQYF	TGCAGTGCTAGAGAAGGCGGGAAGTCCTACGAGCAGTACTTC
TRBV29-1	TRBJ2-7	many	.	CSAAPSVPYEQYF	TGCAGCGCTGCACCTAGCGTCCCCTACGAGCAGTACTTC
TRBV3-1	TRBJ2-1	.	.	CASSQFGQFNEQFF	TGTGCCAGCAGCCAATTTGGACAGTTCAATGAGCAGTTCTTC
TRBV2	TRBJ1-5	many	TRBD1	CASSADRGRFNQPQHF	TGTGCCAGCAGTGCGGACAGGGGGCGATTCAATCAGCCCCAGCATTTT
TRBV4-3	TRBJ1-4	many	.	CASSLLSGAGEKLFF	TGCGCCAGCAGCCTCCTAAGTGGGGCTGGTGAAAAACTGTTTTTT
TRBV5-1	TRBJ2-7	many	.	CASSLGYTYEQYF	TGCGCCAGCAGCTTGGGGTATACCTACGAGCAGTACTTC
TRBV5-1	TRBJ2-4	many	.	CASSSGLAKNIQYF	TGCGCCAGCAGCTCAGGACTAGCCAAAAACATTCAGTACTTC
TRBV7-3	TRBJ2-3	.	.	CASSSASRDTQYF	TGTGCCAGCAGCTCTGCTAGCCGGGATACGCAGTATTTT
TRBV7-3	TRBJ1-1	many	.	CASSSYKASEAFF	TGTGCCAGCAGCTCCTACAAGGCTTCTGAAGCTTTCTTT
TRBV20-1	TRBJ2-3	many	.	CSAQGDVYTQYF	TGCAGTGCTCAAGGGGACGTCTATACGCAGTATTTT
TRBV10-3	TRBJ2-3	many	TRBD1	CAISEPDRGSTDTQYF	TGTGCCATCAGTGAGCCGGACAGGGGGAGCACAGATACGCAGTATTTT
TRBV5-1	TRBJ2-2	many	.	CASSLSRGDTGELFF	TGCGCCAGCAGCTTAAGCAGGGGTGACACCGGGGAGCTGTTTTTT